One and the same sample provided the 13 T cell receptor beta chains below, sequenced in a study of CD8+ T cells in alopecia areata. It was cDNA, reverse transcribed from extracted RNA, that served as the sequencing template. TCRdb keeps only in-frame clones here, not all; method: immunoSEQ multiplex PCR. The sample carries under 250,000 clones, more than 50% recorded once. The sample comprised CD8+ T cells sorted from blood. Every receptor here comes from a human donor in good health.

About this clone: Other nucleotide sequences in the sample specify the same CDR3. This chain links TRBV7-9 with TRBJ1-1; D not resolved. V lost 1 base and J lost 1, with 7 bases in between. Germline V lookup: CDR1 SEHNR, CDR2 FQNEAQ (reference sequence). CDR3 length: 14 amino acids. CDR3 loop: CASSLGGGNTEAFF. As DNA, the CDR3 is TGTGCCAGCAGCTTAGGGGGAGGGAACACTGAAGCTTTCTTT.

This chain links TRBV5-1 with TRBJ2-7, with D perhaps TRBD2 (6 bases). Trimming took off 2 bases at V and 3 bases at J, with 9 bases between the two ends. This CDR3 has 13 residues. The germline CDR1 and CDR2 sequences are SGHRS and YFSETQ. The CDR3 reads CASSFAGGYEQYF. Here the CDR3 DNA reads TGCGCCAGCAGCTTCGCCGGGGGCTACGAGCAGTACTTC.

The rearrangement uses TRBV13 and TRBJ1-2; perhaps TRBD1 as D (6 bases). CDR1 PRHDT and CDR2 FYEKMQ come from the germline V gene (reference sequence). This CDR3 has 17 amino acids. Deletions cut 4 bases from V and 3 bases from J, with 21 bases between. CDR3: CASSSQNEPGHYYGYTF. The CDR3 DNA reads as TGTGCCAGCAGCTCCCAAAACGAACCGGGACACTACTATGGCTACACCTTC.

This chain uses TRBV5-4 with TRBJ1-1; D unclear. The CDR3 spans 14 residues. The germline CDR1 and CDR2 sequences are SGHNT and YYREEE (reference sequence). Trimming cost V 3 bases and J 2 bases, with 11 bases left between them. The CDR3 loop is CASSSIATNTEAFF. In DNA form, the CDR3 reads TGTGCCAGCAGCTCGATAGCGACAAACACTGAAGCTTTCTTT.

This clone was counted only a few times. The chain employs TRBV7-2 and TRBJ2-3, with 11 bases aligning to TRBD2. CDR1 is SGHTA, CDR2 FQGNSA, per germline. The CDR3 has 18 amino acids. The trim removed 1 base at V and 1 base at J, leaving 7 bases unmatched. The CDR3, as DNA: TGTGCCAGCAGCTTAGGTAGCGGGGGGGTCTATGGCACAGATACGCAGTATTTT. Protein: CASSLGSGGVYGTDTQYF.

V and J are TRBV4-1 and TRBJ1-1; TRBD1 matches at 10 bases. The CDR3 covers 19 residues. J lost 2 bases, V lost 2 bases, and 14 bases had no gene match. The germline CDR1 and CDR2 sequences are MGHRA and YSYEKL. CDR3 sequence reads: CASSQKPAGTGAFNTEAFF. DNA of the CDR3: TGCGCCAGCAGCCAAAAACCGGCCGGGACAGGGGCTTTTAACACTGAAGCTTTCTTT.

In its sample, this clone was seen a few times. This rearrangement joins TRBV7-9 to TRBJ2-1; TRBD1 agrees at 7 bases. The J segment lost 7 bases and the V segment lost 3 bases, leaving 9 bases of the junction unmatched. Germline assignment: CDR1 SEHNR and CDR2 FQNEAQ (reference sequence). This CDR3 has 15 residues. The CDR3 sequence is CASSFPEGTVNEQFF. The CDR3 DNA reads as TGTGCCAGCAGCTTCCCAGAGGGGACAGTGAATGAGCAGTTCTTC. Combining the CDR3 with reference TRBV7-9 and TRBJ2-1 gives the whole variable domain DTGVSQNPRHKITKRGQNVTFRCDPISEHNRLYWYRQTLGQGPEFLTYFQNEAQLEKSRLLSDRFSAERPKGSFSTLEIQRTEQGDSAMYLCASSFPEGTVNEQFFGPGTRLTVL.

The rearrangement links TRBV13 to TRBJ2-7; D ambiguous. The germline V gene encodes CDR1 PRHDT and CDR2 FYEKMQ (reference sequence). V dropped 2 bases and J dropped 0 bases, with 5 bases sitting between them. The CDR3 has 13 residues. CDR3: CASSLLSSYEQYF. In DNA form, the CDR3 reads TGTGCCAGCAGCTTACTCAGCTCCTACGAGCAGTACTTC.

This clone was observed a handful of times. The rearrangement links TRBV5-8 to TRBJ2-1; D tentatively reads TRBD1 or TRBD2 (5 bases each). The CDR3 spans 13 residues. The V gene lost 2 bases and the J gene lost 15 bases, with 18 bases spanning the gap. Germline V gene lookup returns CDR1 SGHTS and CDR2 YDEGEE. This CDR3 is CASSLGNRDGGFF. The CDR3 nucleotides read TGTGCCAGCAGCTTAGGGAACCGGGACGGCGGGTTCTTC.

The rearrangement links TRBV30 to TRBJ1-1, with D unresolved. V lost 1 base to trimming and J lost 1 base, with 10 bases between them. The germline V gene has CDR1 GTSNPN and CDR2 SVGIG (reference sequence). The CDR3 totals 14 residues. CDR3 region: CAWSAGVSNTEAFF. The CDR3 nucleotides read TGTGCCTGGAGTGCCGGAGTCTCGAACACTGAAGCTTTCTTT.

This chain joins TRBV9 and TRBJ2-1; possibly TRBD2 for D (5 bases). Germline V CDR1 and CDR2: SGDLS, YYNGEE. V was cut by 6 bases and J by 6 bases, with 10 bases left in between. The CDR3 consists of 12 residues. DNA of the CDR3: TGTGCCAGCACCAGCGAGGGCAATGAGCAGTTCTTC. Residues: CASTSEGNEQFF.

This clone was seen more than once but under ten times. This rearrangement joins TRBV13 to TRBJ1-4, with D hard to call. The germline V and J ends were trimmed by 0 bases and 8 bases, with 1 base remaining between them. The CDR3 has 11 residues. Germline V gives CDR1 PRHDT, CDR2 FYEKMQ (reference sequence). The CDR3 region is CASSLGEKLFF. CDR3 in DNA: TGTGCCAGCAGCTTAGGGGAAAAACTGTTTTTT.

The chain links TRBV5-4 to TRBJ1-2; no clear D. Germline V gene data show CDR1 as SGHNT and CDR2 as YYREEE (reference sequence). The CDR3 contains 16 residues. Trimming took 4 bases from V and 0 from J, leaving 16 bases between them. The CDR3 coding sequence is TGTGCCAGCAGCCAAGAATTGTCCATTACTAACTATGGCTACACCTTC. It encodes CASSQELSITNYGYTF.